This TCR beta chain was retrieved from a study of cytomegalovirus exposure and HLA in healthy donors. Primers: 60 Vbeta forward and 13 Jbeta reverse. Produced via immunoSEQ multiplex PCR; TCRdb's table is partial and in-frame only. The sample holds almost 90,000 clones; roughly 85% are singletons and the top ten take around 7%. Germline CDR1 and CDR2: SGDLS and YYNGEE. CDR3 length: 14 amino acids. Trimming took 3 bases from V and 3 from J, leaving 13 bases between them. Sequenced sample: PBMCs. This sequence joins TRBV9 and TRBJ2-7, with D hard to call. The receptor comes from a man aged 35 to 55 in good health and CMV-seropositive. As DNA, the CDR3 is TGTGCCAGCAGCGCAAGCACAGAAGTCTACGAGCAGTACTTC. Its translation: CASSASTEVYEQYF.